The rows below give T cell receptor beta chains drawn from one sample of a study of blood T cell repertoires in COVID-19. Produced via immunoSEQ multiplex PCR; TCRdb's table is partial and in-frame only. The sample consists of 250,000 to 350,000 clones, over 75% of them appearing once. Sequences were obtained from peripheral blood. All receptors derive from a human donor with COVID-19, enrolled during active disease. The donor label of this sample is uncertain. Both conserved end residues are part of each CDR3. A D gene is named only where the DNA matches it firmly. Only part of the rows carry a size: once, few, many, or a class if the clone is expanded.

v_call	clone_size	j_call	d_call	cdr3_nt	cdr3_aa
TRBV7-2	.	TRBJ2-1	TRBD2	TGTGCCAGCAGGTCGACTAGCGGGAGCCACGGTTACAATGAGCAGTTCTTC	CASRSTSGSHGYNEQFF
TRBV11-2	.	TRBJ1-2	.	TGTGCCAGCAGCTCCTTTTCGGGGGACTATGGCTACACCTTC	CASSSFSGDYGYTF
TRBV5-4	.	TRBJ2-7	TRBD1	TGTGCCAGCAGCCGGACAGGGGGATGGGGGGAGCAGTACTTC	CASSRTGGWGEQYF
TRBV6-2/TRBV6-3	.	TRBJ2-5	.	TGTGCCAGCAGTTACGTCGGCGCGGGCCACCAAGAGACCCAGTACTTC	CASSYVGAGHQETQYF
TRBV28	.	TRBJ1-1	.	TGTGCCAGCAGCCCAGACAGTTGGCAAGCTTTCTTT	CASSPDSWQAFF
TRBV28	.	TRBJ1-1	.	TGTGCCAGCATAGGACAGAGTAACACTGAAGCTTTCTTT	CASIGQSNTEAFF
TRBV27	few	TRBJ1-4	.	TGTGCCAGCAGTTCAACAGGTCCTATTGAAAAACTGTTTTTT	CASSSTGPIEKLFF
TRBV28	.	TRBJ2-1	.	TGTGCCAGCGGCAATAATGAGCAGTTCTTC	CASGNNEQFF
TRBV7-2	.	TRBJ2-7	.	TGTGCCAGCAGCTTAGGGGCGGGACCCTCCTACGAGCAGTACTTC	CASSLGAGPSYEQYF
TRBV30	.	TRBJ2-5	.	TGTGCCTGGAGAGGGAAATCAGGGCTGTCGGGAGAGACCCAGTACTTC	CAWRGKSGLSGETQYF
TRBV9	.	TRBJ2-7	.	TGTGCCAGCAGCGTAGATACGGGTCCCGAGCAGTACTTC	CASSVDTGPEQYF
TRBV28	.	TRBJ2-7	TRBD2	TGTGCCAGCAGTTCCCCCTCACGGGGGGGCGAGCAGTACTTC	CASSSPSRGGEQYF
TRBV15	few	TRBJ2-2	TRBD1	TGTGCCACCAGCAGGGGACAGGGGGGCACCGGGGAGCTGTTTTTT	CATSRGQGGTGELFF
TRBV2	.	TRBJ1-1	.	TGTGCCAGCAGTGAAGGTAGGACAGCAATGAACACTGAAGCTTTCTTT	CASSEGRTAMNTEAFF
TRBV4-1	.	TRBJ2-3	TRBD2	TGCGCCAGCAGCCGAGGGACTAGCTCCCCAAATTCAGATACGCAGTATTTT	CASSRGTSSPNSDTQYF
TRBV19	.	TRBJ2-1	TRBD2	TGTGCCAGTAGTATTCGACTAGCGGGAGGAGCGTTCTTC	CASSIRLAGGAFF
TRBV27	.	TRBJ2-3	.	TGTGCCAGCAGCAAACAGGGAGAGCGCACAGATACGCAGTATTTT	CASSKQGERTDTQYF
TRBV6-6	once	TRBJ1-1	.	TGTGCCAGCAGTTACTCGAGACAGGCGAACACTGAAGCTTTCTTT	CASSYSRQANTEAFF
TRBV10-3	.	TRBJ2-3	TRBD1	TGTGCCATCAGTGAGCTCAGGGGGCAAGATACGCAGTATTTT	CAISELRGQDTQYF
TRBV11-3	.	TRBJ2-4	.	TGTGCCAGCAGCTTACTCTCCAGAAACATTCAGTACTTC	CASSLLSRNIQYF
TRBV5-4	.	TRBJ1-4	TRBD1	TGTGCCAGCAGCCAAGACAGGGCAACTAATGAAAAACTGTTTTTT	CASSQDRATNEKLFF
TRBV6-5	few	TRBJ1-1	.	TGTGCCAGCACCCGGACAGCGAACACTGAAGCTTTCTTT	CASTRTANTEAFF
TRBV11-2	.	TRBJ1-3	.	TGTGCCAGCAGCTTAGCCCCAACAGGCTCTGGAAACACCATATATTTT	CASSLAPTGSGNTIYF
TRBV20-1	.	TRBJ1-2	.	TGCAGTACGGGACACCTCTATGGCTACACCTTC	CSTGHLYGYTF
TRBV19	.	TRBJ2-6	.	TGTGCCAGTAGTTTATTGTACTCTGGGGCCAACGTCCTGACTTTC	CASSLLYSGANVLTF
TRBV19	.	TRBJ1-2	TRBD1	TGTGCCAGTAATTACAGGGGAAATGGCTACACCTTC	CASNYRGNGYTF
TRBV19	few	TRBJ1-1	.	TGTGCCAGTAGTGGCCCCAGGGTTGGGACTGAAGCTTTCTTT	CASSGPRVGTEAFF
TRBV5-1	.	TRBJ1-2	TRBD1	TGCGCCAGCAGCTCGGGACAGAGTTATGGCTACACCTTC	CASSSGQSYGYTF
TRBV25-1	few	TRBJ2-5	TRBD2	TGTGCCAGCAGGGAGTCTAGCGGCCCCCAAGAGACCCAGTACTTC	CASRESSGPQETQYF
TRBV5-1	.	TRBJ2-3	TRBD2	TGCGCCAGCAGATTTACTAGCGGAGGCACAGATACGCAGTATTTT	CASRFTSGGTDTQYF
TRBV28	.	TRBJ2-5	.	TGTGCCAGCAGTTTCGCCCCAGATCAAGAGACCCAGTACTTC	CASSFAPDQETQYF
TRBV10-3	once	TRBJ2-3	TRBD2	TGTGCCATCAGTCGTACCACCGGGACTAGCGAGTCTCATCTAAGCACAGATACGCAGTATTTT	CAISRTTGTSESHLSTDTQYF
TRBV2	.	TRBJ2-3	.	TGTGCCAGCAGTGAATTCCGGGGTAGCACAGATACGCAGTATTTT	CASSEFRGSTDTQYF
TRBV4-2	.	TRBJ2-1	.	TGTGCCAGCAGCCCCATCCCCGATAGGGCCAGCGGTGAGCAGTTCTTC	CASSPIPDRASGEQFF
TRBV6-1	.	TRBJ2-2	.	TGTGCCAGCAGGGCCGTTGCGGGCCCCACCGGGGAGCTGTTTTTT	CASRAVAGPTGELFF
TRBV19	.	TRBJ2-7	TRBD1	TGTGCCAGTAGTGATCACAGGGGCTACGAGCAGTACTTC	CASSDHRGYEQYF
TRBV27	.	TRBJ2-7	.	TGTGCCAGCAGTTTTTCAGGGATCCCCCACGAGCAGTACTTC	CASSFSGIPHEQYF
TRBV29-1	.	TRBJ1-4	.	TGCAGCGTTGAACCCAGGGTAAATGAAAAACTGTTTTTT	CSVEPRVNEKLFF
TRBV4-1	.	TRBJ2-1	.	TGCGCCAGCAGCCGTGTGGAGGGCCCCAATGAGCAGTTCTTC	CASSRVEGPNEQFF
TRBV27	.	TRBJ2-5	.	TGTGCCAGCAGTTTATTCGGTGCCCAAGAGACCCAGTACTTC	CASSLFGAQETQYF
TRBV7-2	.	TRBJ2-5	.	TGTGCCAGCAGCTTAGGGCTGAACCAAGAGACCCAGTACTTC	CASSLGLNQETQYF
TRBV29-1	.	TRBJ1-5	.	TGCAGCGTTGGCACAGGAAATCAGCCCCAGCATTTT	CSVGTGNQPQHF
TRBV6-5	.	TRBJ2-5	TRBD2	TGTGCCAGCAGACGGGGACTAGCGGGTAGAGAGACCCAGTACTTC	CASRRGLAGRETQYF
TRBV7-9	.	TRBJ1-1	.	.	CASSFVTWGRGSF
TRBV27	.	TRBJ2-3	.	TGTGCCAGCAGTTTTCGTCCCGGGTCAGATACGCAGTATTTT	CASSFRPGSDTQYF
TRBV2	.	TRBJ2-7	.	TGTGCCAGCAGTGAACGGTACTACGAGCAGTACTTC	CASSERYYEQYF